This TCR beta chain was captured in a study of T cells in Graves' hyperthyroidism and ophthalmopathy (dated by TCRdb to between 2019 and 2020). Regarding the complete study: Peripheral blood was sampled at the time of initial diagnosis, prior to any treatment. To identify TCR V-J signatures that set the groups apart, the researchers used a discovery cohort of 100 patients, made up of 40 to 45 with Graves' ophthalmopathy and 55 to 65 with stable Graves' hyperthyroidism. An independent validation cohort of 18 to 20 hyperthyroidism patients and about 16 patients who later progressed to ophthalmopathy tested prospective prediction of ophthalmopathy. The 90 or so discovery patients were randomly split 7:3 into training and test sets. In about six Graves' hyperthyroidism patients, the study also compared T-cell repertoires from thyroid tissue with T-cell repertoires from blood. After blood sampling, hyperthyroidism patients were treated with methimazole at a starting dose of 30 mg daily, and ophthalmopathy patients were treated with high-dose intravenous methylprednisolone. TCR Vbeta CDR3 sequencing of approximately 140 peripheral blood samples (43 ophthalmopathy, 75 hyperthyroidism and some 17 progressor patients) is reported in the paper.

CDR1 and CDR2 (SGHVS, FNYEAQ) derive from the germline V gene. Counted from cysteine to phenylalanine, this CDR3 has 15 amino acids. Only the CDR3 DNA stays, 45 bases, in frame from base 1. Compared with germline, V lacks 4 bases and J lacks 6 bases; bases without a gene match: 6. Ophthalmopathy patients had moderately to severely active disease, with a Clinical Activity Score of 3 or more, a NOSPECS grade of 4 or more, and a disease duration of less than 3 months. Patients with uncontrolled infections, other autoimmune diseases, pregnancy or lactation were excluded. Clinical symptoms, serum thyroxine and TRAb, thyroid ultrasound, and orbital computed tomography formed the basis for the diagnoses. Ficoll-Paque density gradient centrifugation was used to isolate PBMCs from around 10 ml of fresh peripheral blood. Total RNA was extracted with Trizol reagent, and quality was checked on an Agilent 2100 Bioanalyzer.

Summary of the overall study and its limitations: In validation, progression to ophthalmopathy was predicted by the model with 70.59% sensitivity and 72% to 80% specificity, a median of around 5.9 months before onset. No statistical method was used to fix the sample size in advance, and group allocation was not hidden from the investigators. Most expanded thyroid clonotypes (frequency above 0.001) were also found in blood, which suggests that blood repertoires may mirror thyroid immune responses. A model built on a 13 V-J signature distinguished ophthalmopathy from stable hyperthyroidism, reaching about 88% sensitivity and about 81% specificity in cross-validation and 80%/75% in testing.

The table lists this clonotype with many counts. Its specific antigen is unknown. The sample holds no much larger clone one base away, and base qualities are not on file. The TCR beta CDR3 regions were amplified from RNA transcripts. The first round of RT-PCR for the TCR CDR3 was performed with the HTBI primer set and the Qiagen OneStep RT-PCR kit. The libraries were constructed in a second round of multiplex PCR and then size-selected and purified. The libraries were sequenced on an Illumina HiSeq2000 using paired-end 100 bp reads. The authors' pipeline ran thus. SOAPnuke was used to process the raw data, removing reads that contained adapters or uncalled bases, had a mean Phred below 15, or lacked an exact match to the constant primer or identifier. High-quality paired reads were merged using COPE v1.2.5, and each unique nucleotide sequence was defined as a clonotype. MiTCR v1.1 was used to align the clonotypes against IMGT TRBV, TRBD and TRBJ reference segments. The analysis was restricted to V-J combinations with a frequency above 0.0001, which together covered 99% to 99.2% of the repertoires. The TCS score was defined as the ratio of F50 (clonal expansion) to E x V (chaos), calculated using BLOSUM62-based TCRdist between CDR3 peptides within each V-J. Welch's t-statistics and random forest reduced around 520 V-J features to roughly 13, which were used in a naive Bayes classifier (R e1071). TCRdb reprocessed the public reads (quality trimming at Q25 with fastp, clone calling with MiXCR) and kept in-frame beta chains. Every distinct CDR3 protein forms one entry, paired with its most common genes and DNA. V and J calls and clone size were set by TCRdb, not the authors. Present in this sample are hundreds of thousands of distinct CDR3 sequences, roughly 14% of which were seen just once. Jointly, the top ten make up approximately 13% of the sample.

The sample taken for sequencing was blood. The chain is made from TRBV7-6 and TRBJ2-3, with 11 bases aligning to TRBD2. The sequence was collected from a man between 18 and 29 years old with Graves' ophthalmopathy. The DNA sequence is TGTGCCAGCAGCTCACTAGCGGGAGAAGGTGATACGCAGTATTTT. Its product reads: CASSSLAGEGDTQYF.